The rows below give T cell receptor beta chains drawn from one sample of a study of blood T cell repertoires in COVID-19. Measured with immunoSEQ multiplex PCR; TCRdb has only the in-frame clones, and not every one. This sample has about 150,000 clones; 88% occur once, and the top ten carry approximately 2.3%. Source material: peripheral blood. The receptors shown here come from a woman aged 70-85 years with acute or convalescent COVID-19. CDR3s include the opening cysteine and the closing phenylalanine or tryptophan. D genes are given only for firm matches. Size is stated for part of the rows, as once, few or many counts, or as a class when the clone is expanded.

J: TRBJ1-3; D: TRBD1; V: TRBV5-1; size: once; CDR3: CASSVGDRGPGNTIYF
J: TRBJ2-5; D: TRBD2; V: TRBV29-1; size: NA; CDR3: CSVDFGPGGETQYF
J: TRBJ1-1; D: TRBD1; V: TRBV3-1/TRBV3-2; size: NA; CDR3: CASSQDWVGGGLTEAFF
J: TRBJ2-3; D: TRBD2; V: TRBV6-6; size: NA; CDR3: CASSRSERGVSTTDTQYF
J: TRBJ2-3; D: NA; V: TRBV13; size: NA; CDR3: CASSRPPITSRRSTDTQYF
J: TRBJ2-5; D: TRBD1; V: TRBV24-1; size: NA; CDR3: CATSDSTGGRETQYF
J: TRBJ2-3; D: NA; V: TRBV5-4; size: NA; CDR3: CASSVYRVSGTDTQYF
J: TRBJ1-2; D: TRBD1; V: TRBV2; size: NA; CDR3: CASSEQGAWEGYTF
J: TRBJ1-3; D: NA; V: TRBV5-4; size: NA; CDR3: CASTTGGGQRGNTIYF
J: TRBJ2-5; D: TRBD2; V: TRBV27; size: once; CDR3: CASSSLAGGPKTQYF
J: TRBJ1-2; D: TRBD1; V: TRBV7-2; size: once; CDR3: CASSLEGQGSGYTF
J: TRBJ2-5; D: NA; V: TRBV20-1; size: NA; CDR3: CSASSAVGAQETQYF
J: TRBJ2-3; D: TRBD1; V: TRBV5-5; size: NA; CDR3: CASSSTGGYSTFTDTQYF
J: TRBJ2-2; D: NA; V: TRBV3-1/TRBV3-2; size: NA; CDR3: CASSQDAGITGELFF
J: TRBJ2-1; D: NA; V: TRBV7-2; size: NA; CDR3: CASSPSLGGYNEQFF
J: TRBJ2-3; D: NA; V: TRBV5-1; size: NA; CDR3: CASSLPAGTPDTQYF
J: TRBJ1-2; D: NA; V: TRBV6-6; size: NA; CDR3: CASSLSSSDYGYTF
J: TRBJ2-3; D: TRBD2; V: TRBV5-4; size: NA; CDR3: CASSPGSLAGVGDTQYF
J: TRBJ1-2; D: NA; V: TRBV28; size: once; CDR3: CASSPRTPIKYGYTF
J: TRBJ1-3; D: NA; V: TRBV20-1; size: few; CDR3: CSASPGPRSGNTIYF
J: TRBJ2-6; D: NA; V: TRBV12-5; size: NA; CDR3: CASGLVQGARANVLTF
J: TRBJ1-2; D: TRBD1; V: TRBV19; size: NA; CDR3: CASRTGQERVNYGYTF
J: TRBJ1-2; D: TRBD1; V: TRBV5-6; size: NA; CDR3: CASSLGSQGNYGYTF
J: TRBJ2-2; D: TRBD2; V: TRBV5-1; size: NA; CDR3: CASSLLAGESGELFF
J: TRBJ1-1; D: NA; V: TRBV19; size: NA; CDR3: CASSIGQIVNTEAFF
J: TRBJ1-2; D: NA; V: TRBV28; size: once; CDR3: CASSLWENGGGYTF
J: TRBJ1-1; D: TRBD1; V: TRBV5-5; size: NA; CDR3: CASSPWTGPYTEAFF
J: TRBJ2-7; D: NA; V: TRBV6-1; size: NA; CDR3: CASSDVLGHSGSEQYF
J: TRBJ1-4; D: TRBD1; V: TRBV2; size: NA; CDR3: CASSGQGVNEKLFF
J: TRBJ1-4; D: NA; V: TRBV20-1; size: once; CDR3: CSASPFRRGKIETNEKLFF
J: TRBJ1-2; D: TRBD1; V: TRBV30; size: NA; CDR3: CAGGTVTYRGYGYTF
J: TRBJ1-1; D: TRBD1; V: TRBV28; size: NA; CDR3: CASSRTGWATEAFF
J: TRBJ1-2; D: TRBD1; V: TRBV5-1; size: few; CDR3: CASSEPGQGSANYGYTF
J: TRBJ2-5; D: TRBD1; V: TRBV7-7; size: NA; CDR3: CASSLRQGARETQYF
J: TRBJ1-5; D: TRBD1; V: TRBV4-2; size: NA; CDR3: CASSQESRGLGNQPQHF
J: TRBJ1-2; D: TRBD1; V: TRBV18; size: NA; CDR3: CASSGQGAYGYTF
J: TRBJ1-4; D: TRBD1; V: TRBV5-1; size: NA; CDR3: CASSTTGGVEKLFF
J: TRBJ2-3; D: NA; V: TRBV12-3/TRBV12-4; size: NA; CDR3: CASSSADTQYF
J: TRBJ1-5; D: NA; V: TRBV5-5; size: NA; CDR3: CASSLQGTGNQPQHF
J: TRBJ1-1; D: NA; V: TRBV30; size: NA; CDR3: CAWSVLSQGSTFF
J: TRBJ1-1; D: NA; V: TRBV11-1; size: NA; CDR3: CASSFDRSNTEAFF
J: TRBJ1-3; D: NA; V: TRBV7-9; size: NA; CDR3: CASSVTSGSGNTIYF
J: TRBJ1-4; D: NA; V: TRBV4-1; size: NA; CDR3: CASSQEGALSNEKLFF
J: TRBJ1-2; D: NA; V: TRBV6-5; size: NA; CDR3: CASSFGQSNYGYTF
J: TRBJ2-2; D: NA; V: TRBV11-3; size: NA; CDR3: CASSPPGGSGELFF
J: TRBJ2-5; D: NA; V: TRBV18; size: NA; CDR3: CASSRQGGEQETQYF
J: TRBJ2-6; D: NA; V: TRBV19; size: NA; CDR3: CASSRRRMILDIAGANVLTF
J: TRBJ2-2; D: NA; V: TRBV18; size: NA; CDR3: CASSPWGALNTGELFF
J: TRBJ1-2; D: NA; V: TRBV18; size: NA; CDR3: CASSPGAGPLLNYTF
J: TRBJ2-1; D: TRBD2; V: TRBV6-4; size: once; CDR3: CASSRLAGDSYNEQFF
J: TRBJ2-7; D: TRBD1; V: TRBV5-1; size: once; CDR3: CASSLTGTGTYEQYF
J: TRBJ1-2; D: TRBD1; V: TRBV2; size: NA; CDR3: CASSGPSGTGGYTF
J: TRBJ2-3; D: TRBD2; V: TRBV11-3; size: once; CDR3: CASSLRGGAGSDTQYF
J: TRBJ2-5; D: TRBD1; V: TRBV2; size: NA; CDR3: CASSEDRGRFETQYF
J: TRBJ2-2; D: NA; V: TRBV19; size: few; CDR3: CASSIGGTNTGELFF
J: TRBJ2-2; D: NA; V: TRBV11-3; size: NA; CDR3: CASSFQSGTGELFF
J: TRBJ1-1; D: TRBD1; V: TRBV19; size: NA; CDR3: CASSIGDRVAFF
J: TRBJ1-1; D: TRBD1; V: TRBV5-8; size: NA; CDR3: CASSFQWTGPNPGTEAFF